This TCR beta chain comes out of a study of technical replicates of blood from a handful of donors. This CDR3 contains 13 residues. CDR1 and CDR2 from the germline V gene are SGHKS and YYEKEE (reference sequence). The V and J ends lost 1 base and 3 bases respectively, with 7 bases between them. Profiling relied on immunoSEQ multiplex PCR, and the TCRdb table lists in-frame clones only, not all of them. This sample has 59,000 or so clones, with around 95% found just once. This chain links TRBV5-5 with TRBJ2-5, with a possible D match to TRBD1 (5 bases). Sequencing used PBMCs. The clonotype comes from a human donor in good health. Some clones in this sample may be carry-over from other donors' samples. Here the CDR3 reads CASSLPGKETQYF. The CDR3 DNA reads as TGTGCCAGCAGCTTGCCAGGGAAAGAGACCCAGTACTTC. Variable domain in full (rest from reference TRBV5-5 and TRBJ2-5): DAGVTQSPTHLIKTRGQQVTLRCSPISGHKSVSWYQQVLGQGPQFIFQYYEKEERGRGNFPDRFSARQFPNYSSELNVNALLLGDSALYLCASSLPGKETQYFGPGTRLLVL.